Listed below are T cell receptor beta chains from one sample, sequenced in a study of breast tumors, draining lymph nodes, adjacent tissues. TCRdb re-called the multiplex PCR reads with MiXCR, one entry per CDR3 protein. The repertoire holds more than 15,000 distinct CDR3 sequences, over 40% seen once, with under 25% in the top ten. Sequenced sample: breast tumor tissue. These receptors were obtained from a female donor with breast cancer. Some clones in this sample may be carry-over from other donors' samples. Both conserved end residues are part of each CDR3. The D gene is left open where the match is weak. Rows give clone size only sometimes, using once, few, many, or a class for an expanded clone.

cdr3_nt	cdr3_aa	v_call	j_call	d_call	clone_size
TGTGCCAGCAGCGCTAGCGGGACAGATACGCAGTATTTT	CASSASGTDTQYF	TRBV9	TRBJ2-3	TRBD2	NA
TGTGCCAGCAGTGAAGTGCCTCCGCCAGTGCCTAATCAGCCCCAGCATTTT	CASSEVPPPVPNQPQHF	TRBV6-1	TRBJ1-5	NA	many
TGTGCCAGCAGTGTGGCTCCAGAACGGTCCTACGAGCAGTACTTC	CASSVAPERSYEQYF	TRBV2	TRBJ2-7	NA	many
TGCGCCAGCAAGCCCTGGCAAGAGACCAATTCACCCCTCCACTTT	CASKPWQETNSPLHF	TRBV5-1	TRBJ1-6	NA	medium-sized
TGTGCCAGCAGCCCTCAAGGTCGGGGGACTAGCGGGAGTTACGCAGATACGCAGTATTTT	CASSPQGRGTSGSYADTQYF	TRBV7-9	TRBJ2-3	TRBD2	NA
TGCAGTGCTTCTCTATCTCTGGGGTACAATGAGCAGTTCTTC	CSASLSLGYNEQFF	TRBV20-1	TRBJ2-1	NA	NA
TGTGCCAGCAGCTTGGCCGGGGTGGGCAATCAGCCCCAGCATTTT	CASSLAGVGNQPQHF	TRBV5-6	TRBJ1-5	NA	many
TGCGCCAGCAGGGGGGGTGCGGGAGCAGATACGCAGTATTTT	CASRGGAGADTQYF	TRBV5-1	TRBJ2-3	TRBD2	NA
TGTGCCAGCAGTTACAGGGGAATGGAGGGCTACACCTTC	CASSYRGMEGYTF	TRBV6-5	TRBJ1-2	NA	many
TGCAGTGCTACTGCCTCAGGAGGGGTTAACTATGGCTACACCTTC	CSATASGGVNYGYTF	TRBV20-1	TRBJ1-2	NA	NA
TGTGCCAGCAGCCCGCCCGGGGCAGGGGGAGGAGAGACCCAGTACTTC	CASSPPGAGGGETQYF	TRBV11-3	TRBJ2-5	NA	many
TGCGCCAGCAGTGATAGCGGCACCAACAATGAGCAGTTCTTC	CASSDSGTNNEQFF	TRBV10-1	TRBJ2-1	NA	NA
TGCGCCAGCAGCTCTAGTGCCGCCGGGATGTACTTC	CASSSSAAGMYF	TRBV5-1	TRBJ2-7	NA	once
TGCGCCAGCAGCCAAAGGACAGGGAACTATGGCTACACCTTC	CASSQRTGNYGYTF	TRBV4-3	TRBJ1-2	TRBD1	NA
TGTGCCAGCAGCCCAAAGTCGAACACCGGGGAGCTGTTTTTT	CASSPKSNTGELFF	TRBV13	TRBJ2-2	NA	NA
TGTGCCAGCAGCTTTTCCCCCGCCAAGCAGTATTTT	CASSFSPAKQYF	TRBV5-8	TRBJ2-3	NA	many
TGTGCCAGCAGCTGGGACAGGTGGCAATACGAGCAGTTCTTC	CASSWDRWQYEQFF	TRBV5-4	TRBJ2-1	TRBD1	NA
TGTGCCGCGGGTAGGTCCCCCGGTGAGACCCAGTACTTC	CAAGRSPGETQYF	TRBV7-9	TRBJ2-5	NA	many
TGTGCCAGCAGTGGGGGAGCTAGCGGGAACTACAATGAGCAGTTCTTC	CASSGGASGNYNEQFF	TRBV9	TRBJ2-1	TRBD2	many
TGTGCCAGCAGTTTCGGCGGACCCCATCGGGAGCAGTACTTC	CASSFGGPHREQYF	TRBV27	TRBJ2-7	NA	medium-sized
TGTGCCAGCAGGTTAGCGGGAGAGACCGGGGAGCTGTTTTTT	CASRLAGETGELFF	TRBV9	TRBJ2-2	TRBD2	NA
TGTGCCAGTAGTTCTAGCGGGCCCGACCCCTACGAGCAGTACTTC	CASSSSGPDPYEQYF	TRBV19	TRBJ2-7	TRBD2	NA
TGCAGCGTCCCCGGGCAGGTTGACTCCGAGCAGTACTTC	CSVPGQVDSEQYF	TRBV29-1	TRBJ2-7	NA	medium-sized
TGTGCCAGCTTCCAGGGGGCCGGGGCCAACGTCCTGACTTTC	CASFQGAGANVLTF	TRBV18	TRBJ2-6	TRBD1	NA
TGTGCCAGCAGCTCCTCGGGGTGGGGGGCGGGCACTGAAGCTTTCTTT	CASSSSGWGAGTEAFF	TRBV7-2	TRBJ1-1	NA	NA
TGTGCCAGCAGTTGGGATTTAGTCAGTCAGGTCTCCACCTTC	CASSWDLVSQVSTF	TRBV6-2/TRBV6-3	TRBJ1-2	NA	NA
TGTGCCAGCAGTGAACACTCGAACACCAGGGAGCTGTTCTTT	CASSEHSNTRELFF	TRBV6-4	TRBJ2-2	NA	NA
TGTGCCAGCAGAGTACTTCTAGGGGGGAACACAGATACGCAGTATTTT	CASRVLLGGNTDTQYF	TRBV12-3/TRBV12-4	TRBJ2-3	NA	large
TGCAGTGCTACCTCAGACAGAGACTATGGCTACACCTTC	CSATSDRDYGYTF	TRBV20-1	TRBJ1-2	NA	NA
TGCAGTGCTAGAGTTGGGACAGGGGATCGCGGCTACACCTTC	CSARVGTGDRGYTF	TRBV20-1	TRBJ1-2	TRBD1	once
TGTGCCAGCCGGACTCGCGGGGAACAAGAGACCCAGTACTTC	CASRTRGEQETQYF	TRBV13	TRBJ2-5	NA	many
TGCGCCAGCAGCTTGGATGGGACGGTCTACGAGCAGTACTTC	CASSLDGTVYEQYF	TRBV5-1	TRBJ2-7	NA	medium-sized
TGTGCCAGCACCTCTAATCTAGCGGGATCTCCGTCCTACAATGAGCAGTTCTTC	CASTSNLAGSPSYNEQFF	TRBV25-1	TRBJ2-1	TRBD2	medium-sized
TGTGCCAGCTCCTGGACTAGTTTACACACCGGGGAGCTGTTTTTT	CASSWTSLHTGELFF	TRBV18	TRBJ2-2	TRBD2	many
TGTGCCAGCAGTTATATGGGGGCGGCCAACAACAATTCACCCCTCCACTTT	CASSYMGAANNNSPLHF	TRBV6-2/TRBV6-3	TRBJ1-6	NA	NA
TGCAGTGCTAGAGACTCGGCTAGTCCGCTGGACAATGAGCAGTTCTTC	CSARDSASPLDNEQFF	TRBV20-1	TRBJ2-1	NA	NA
TGTGCCAGCAGTTTACAGGGGTACTATGGCTACACCTTC	CASSLQGYYGYTF	TRBV27	TRBJ1-2	NA	many
TGCAGTGCTAGACGATTTAGCGGGAGCTCCTACGAGCAGTACTTC	CSARRFSGSSYEQYF	TRBV20-1	TRBJ2-7	TRBD2	NA
TGTGCCAGCAGTGACGGGATCGGTCCCTCACCCCTCCACTTT	CASSDGIGPSPLHF	TRBV6-4	TRBJ1-6	NA	NA
TGTGCCAGCAGCTTGTGGGGGAGAACCACAGATACGCAGTTCTTC	CASSLWGRTTDTQFF	TRBV5-4	TRBJ2-1	NA	NA
TGTGCCAGCAGCCAACGACAGGGCCAAGAGACCCAGTACTTC	CASSQRQGQETQYF	TRBV11-3	TRBJ2-5	TRBD1	many
TGTGCCAGCAGCCAGCCAGCGGGAGTCGTCACCGGGGAGCTGTTTTTT	CASSQPAGVVTGELFF	TRBV3-1	TRBJ2-2	TRBD2	many
TGTGCCAGCAGTCATATAGGTAACGTACCCACTGAAGCTTTCTTT	CASSHIGNVPTEAFF	TRBV12-3/TRBV12-4	TRBJ1-1	NA	NA
TGCAGTGCTAGTACGGGCATTCAGTACTTC	CSASTGIQYF	TRBV20-1	TRBJ2-4	NA	many
TGTGCCAGCAGGGAAGTTCTTAACAATGAGCAGTTCTTC	CASREVLNNEQFF	TRBV12-3/TRBV12-4	TRBJ2-1	NA	NA
TGCTGTGCTAGAGCAGCAACTAGCGGAGGGCCCTACAATGAGCAGTTCTTC	CCARAATSGGPYNEQFF	TRBV20-1	TRBJ2-1	TRBD2	NA
TGCGCCAGCAGAACCGGGACTAGCGGGAGCACAGATACGCAGTATTTT	CASRTGTSGSTDTQYF	TRBV5-1	TRBJ2-3	TRBD2	many
TGTGCCAGCAGCCAAGGGACGGGGTGTCATGGCTACACCTTC	CASSQGTGCHGYTF	TRBV7-2	TRBJ1-2	NA	NA
TGCAGTGCTAGATCGCCAGGGGGACCCTCCTACGAGCAGTACTTC	CSARSPGGPSYEQYF	TRBV20-1	TRBJ2-7	TRBD1	NA
TGTGCCAGCTCACCACCGGGGGTTGGCACTGAAACTTTCTTT	CASSPPGVGTETFF	TRBV18	TRBJ1-1	NA	NA
TGCAGTGCACGACAGGGGGCAGGAGATACGCAGTATTTT	CSARQGAGDTQYF	TRBV20-1	TRBJ2-3	TRBD1	NA
TGTGCCAGCAGGCGCCGGGACAGGGGCTCTTACGAGCAGTACTTC	CASRRRDRGSYEQYF	TRBV5-6	TRBJ2-7	TRBD1	NA